The 30 T cell receptor beta chains given below trace back to one sample, sequenced in a study of shared T cell receptors in the human thymus. Generated by immunoSEQ multiplex PCR, the TCRdb table keeps only in-frame clones and is missing some. The table lists 720,000 or so clones, 70% to 90% of them singletons, with over 0.008% in the top ten. Separately, the same data were catalogued under a study of human thymus T cells.

Sequencing was done on a sample of thymocytes. The receptors originated from a girl under two years old with a congenital heart defect.

The rearrangement links TRBV27 to TRBJ1-2; D is possibly TRBD1 (6 bases). CDR3 length equals 11 residues. Germline CDR1 is MNHEY and CDR2 is SMNVEV (reference sequence). Trimming left V 8 bases short and J 5 bases short, with 9 bases between. The CDR3 region is CASGDTYGYTF. In DNA, the CDR3 is TGTGCCAGCGGGGACACATATGGCTACACCTTC.

In the case of this clone: Other DNA sequences in this sample translate to the same CDR3. CDR3 residues: CASSVGGGTGELFF. As DNA, the CDR3 is TGTGCCAGCAGCGTAGGGGGCGGCACCGGGGAGCTGTTTTTT. The chain uses TRBV9 and TRBJ2-2; weak D call: TRBD1 (5 bases). CDR3 size: 14 residues. Germline V lookup: CDR1 SGDLS, CDR2 YYNGEE. Between the trimmed V and J ends, which lost 0 bases and 4 bases, there was a span of 7 bases.

J is TRBJ2-3 and V is TRBV29-1, with a possible D match to TRBD2 (7 bases). The CDR3 contains 16 residues. Trimming shortened V by 6 bases and J by 5 bases, and 24 bases separated the two germline ends. Germline V gene data show CDR1 as SQVTM and CDR2 as ANQGSEA. The CDR3 DNA follows: TGCAGCGTCCATCCCCCCGACGGGGGGCGAATAGATACGCAGTATTTT. Translated: CSVHPPDGGRIDTQYF.

V and J are TRBV27 and TRBJ1-1; 8 bases align to TRBD1. The CDR3 contains 12 residues. V dropped 6 bases and J dropped 6; count of bases not matched to a gene: 3. Looked up from germline, CDR1 is MNHEY and CDR2 is SMNVEV (reference sequence). The CDR3 sequence: CASRKDRAEAFF. The CDR3 nucleotides are TGTGCCAGCAGGAAGGACAGGGCTGAAGCTTTCTTT.

The rearrangement joins TRBV11-2 to TRBJ2-3; D remains ambiguous. Trimming removed 4 bases from V and 8 bases from J, with 10 bases in between. Germline values: CDR1 SGHAT, CDR2 FQNNGV. The CDR3 contains 12 residues. CDR3 coding DNA: TGTGCCAGCAGCTCTGTCGGTGGTACGCAGTATTTT. Translation gives CASSSVGGTQYF.

The V and J genes are TRBV4-1 and TRBJ1-1; the match to TRBD1 covers 7 bases. The CDR3 contains 15 residues. Germline V CDR1 and CDR2: MGHRA, YSYEKL. After removal of 7 bases from V and 1 base from J, the junction contained 9 bases not matched to a gene. The CDR3 loop reads CASTRGPQTNTEAFF. CDR3 coding DNA: TGCGCCAGCACGAGGGGGCCCCAGACGAACACTGAAGCTTTCTTT.

This rearrangement joins TRBV28 to TRBJ1-2, with 7 nucleotides matching TRBD1. The CDR3 length is 16 residues. V trimming: 8 bases; J trimming: 6 bases; junction bases outside the gene matches: 18. CDR1 MDHEN and CDR2 SYDVKM come from the germline V gene. The CDR3 loop is CASLLRTTGPEDGYTF. In nucleotides, the CDR3 is TGTGCCAGCTTACTACGAACGACAGGGCCCGAGGATGGCTACACCTTC.

V and J are TRBV27 and TRBJ2-1; 7 bases fit TRBD1. The CDR3 sequence is 15 residues long. The V gene's germline CDR1 is MNHEY and CDR2 SMNVEV (reference sequence). Trimming removed 5 bases from V and 10 bases from J; junction bases left unmatched: 14. The CDR3 is CASSGNPTTGYEQFF. CDR3 in DNA: TGTGCCAGCAGTGGAAACCCTACGACAGGGTACGAGCAGTTCTTC.

This chain links TRBV10-3 with TRBJ1-4; possibly TRBD1 for D (6 bases). The CDR3 contains 15 residues. Germline V gene lookup returns CDR1 ENHRY and CDR2 SYGVKD. The V and J ends lost 6 bases and 3 bases respectively, with 14 bases between them. CDR3 bases: TGTGCCATCAGGACCGGGACACTACCTAATGAAAAACTGTTTTTT. Its protein is CAIRTGTLPNEKLFF.

This sequence joins TRBV6-1 and TRBJ2-1, with TRBD2 as a possible D gene (6 bases). V was trimmed by 0 bases and J by 6 bases, leaving 15 bases between them. CDR3 length: 16 residues. The germline V gene encodes CDR1 MNHNS and CDR2 SASEGT. In DNA form, the CDR3 reads TGTGCCAGCAGTGAAGCGGGGCGGGGTTTTAGCAATGAGCAGTTCTTC. It yields the protein CASSEAGRGFSNEQFF.

The rearrangement links TRBV19 to TRBJ1-5, with TRBD1 matching 10 bases. The ends lost 3 bases at V and 4 bases at J; junction bases unmatched: 12. CDR3 length: 18 residues. The germline gives CDR1 LNHDA, CDR2 SQIVND (reference sequence). The CDR3 sequence: CASSIPERQGAENQPQHF. Here the CDR3 DNA reads TGTGCCAGTAGTATCCCCGAAAGACAGGGGGCCGAAAATCAGCCCCAGCATTTT.

As to this clone: The junction shows a germline mismatch at one end, possibly a read error. The chain has TRBV4-3 and TRBJ1-5, with 8 bases aligning to TRBD1. Germline lookup yields CDR1 LGHNA and CDR2 YSLEER. This CDR3 region has 15 residues. CDR3 nucleotides: TGCGCCAGCAGCCTGTCCAGGACAGGGAATCCGCCCCAGCATTTT. Translated, it gives CASSLSRTGNPPQHF.

The V and J genes are TRBV28 and TRBJ1-4; TRBD1 matches at 10 bases. V gave up 2 bases and J gave up 8 bases; unmatched junction bases: 8. The CDR3 extends over 16 amino acids. Germline CDR1 MDHEN, CDR2 SYDVKM. The CDR3 DNA reads TGTGCCAGCAGTTTAAGAGGGACAGGGGTCGCGGAAAAACTGTTTTTT. Translation: CASSLRGTGVAEKLFF. The entire variable domain, with the rest obtained from reference TRBV28 and TRBJ1-4, is as follows: DVKVTQSSRYLVKRTGEKVFLECVQDMDHENMFWYRQDPGLGLRLIYFSYDVKMKEKGDIPEGYSVSREKKERFSLILESASTNQTSMYLCASSLRGTGVAEKLFFGSGTQLSVL.

The V call is TRBV5-5, the J call TRBJ1-6; TRBD1 matches at 9 bases. The germline CDR1 and CDR2 sequences are SGHKS and YYEKEE (reference sequence). V lost 3 bases, J lost 6 bases, and 1 base stayed unmatched. The CDR3 totals 14 residues. The CDR3 nucleotides read TGTGCCAGCAGCTACAGGGGGCGTAATTCACCCCTCCACTTT. Translated, it gives CASSYRGRNSPLHF. The full variable domain, in which reference TRBV5-5 and TRBJ1-6 provide the parts outside the CDR3, is DAGVTQSPTHLIKTRGQQVTLRCSPISGHKSVSWYQQVLGQGPQFIFQYYEKEERGRGNFPDRFSARQFPNYSSELNVNALLLGDSALYLCASSYRGRNSPLHFGNGTRLTVT.

The gene calls are TRBV28 and TRBJ2-7, with 7 positions matching TRBD1. Germline CDR1 reads MDHEN; CDR2 reads SYDVKM. The CDR3 runs 14 residues. Germline trimming cut 6 bases from V and 0 bases from J; bases unmatched to any gene: 5. CDR3 in amino acids: CASSLTGFSYEQYF. The CDR3 DNA is TGTGCCAGCAGCCTGACAGGGTTCTCCTACGAGCAGTACTTC. Full variable domain (rest looked up from reference TRBV28 and TRBJ2-7): DVKVTQSSRYLVKRTGEKVFLECVQDMDHENMFWYRQDPGLGLRLIYFSYDVKMKEKGDIPEGYSVSREKKERFSLILESASTNQTSMYLCASSLTGFSYEQYFGPGTRLTVT.

V gene TRBV18 combines with J gene TRBJ1-3; a possible D gene is TRBD1 (5 bases). This CDR3 comprises 15 residues. The germline V gene encodes CDR1 KGHSH and CDR2 LQKENI. The V end was cut by 7 bases, the J end by 0 bases, with 13 bases between. CDR3 sequence (DNA): TGTGCCAGCTTCCGACAGCCAGTCTCTGGAAACACCATATATTTT. Protein product: CASFRQPVSGNTIYF.

CDR3 nucleotides: TGTGCCAGCACCTGGGGGACAGGGGTAATGAGGACTGAAGCTTTCTTT. It translates to CASTWGTGVMRTEAFF. The chain is built from TRBV14 and TRBJ1-1; 10 nucleotides align to TRBD1. Germline trimming cut 7 bases from V and 5 bases from J; bases unmatched to any gene: 13. Germline CDR1 and CDR2: SGHDN and FVKESK. CDR3 length equals 16 residues.

The chain carries TRBV10-3 and TRBJ1-1; weak D call: TRBD1 (5 bases). The CDR3 contains 17 residues. V dropped 5 bases and J dropped 7 bases, with 26 bases sitting between them. Germline values: CDR1 ENHRY, CDR2 SYGVKD. The CDR3 DNA sequence: TGTGCCATCAGTCGTGGAATTCAGGGCATTGGAACGTATGAAGCTTTCTTT. It specifies CAISRGIQGIGTYEAFF.

The gene calls are TRBV6-5 and TRBJ2-2, with D tentatively TRBD2 (6 bases). This CDR3 contains 15 residues. Germline-derived CDR1 and CDR2 are MNHEY and SVGAGI. The V gene lost 5 bases and the J gene lost 5 bases, with 15 bases spanning the gap. CDR3 DNA sequence: TGTGCCAGCAGTGGTCTAGCACGGGGGACCGGGGAGCTGTTTTTT. The encoded protein is CASSGLARGTGELFF.

This clone has just a few counts. This chain connects TRBV6-1 to TRBJ2-3; 10 positions match TRBD1. Germline lookup yields CDR1 MNHNS and CDR2 SASEGT. Losses at the gene ends were 5 bases for V and 5 bases for J; bases not matched to a gene: 7. This CDR3 region has 15 residues. This CDR3 reads CASSSTGGNGDTQYF. In DNA form, the CDR3 reads TGTGCCAGCAGTTCGACAGGGGGCAACGGAGATACGCAGTATTTT.

The V gene is TRBV14, the J gene TRBJ2-1; 14 bases are a match to TRBD2. The CDR3 has 20 amino acids. CDR1 is SGHDN and CDR2 is FVKESK in the germline V gene. V dropped 2 bases and J dropped 8; count of bases not matched to a gene: 17. The CDR3 nucleotides are TGTGCCAGCAGCCAAAAGGGACTAGCGGGGGTTCGGGCTCCTAAATATGAGCAGTTCTTC. Encoded protein: CASSQKGLAGVRAPKYEQFF.

A word on this clone: The identical CDR3 is also encoded by other nucleotide sequences in the sample. The chain couples TRBV20-1 to TRBJ1-2; weak D call: TRBD1 (6 bases). In germline, CDR1 is DFQATT, CDR2 SNEGSKA (reference sequence). Trimming pared 0 bases from V and 7 bases from J, leaving 6 bases between. CDR3 length: 11 amino acids. CDR3 sequence reads: CSARDRGGYTF. The CDR3, as DNA: TGCAGTGCTAGAGACAGGGGTGGCTACACCTTC.

The sample holds one count of this clone. The V and J genes are TRBV5-6 and TRBJ1-1; tentatively, D is TRBD1 (5 bases). Per the germline V gene, CDR1 is SGHDT and CDR2 is YYEEEE. Trimming took 1 base from V and 3 from J, leaving 13 bases between them. There are 15 residues in the CDR3. The CDR3 reads CASSLFRDSDTEAFF. The CDR3 DNA reads TGTGCCAGCAGCTTGTTTCGAGACAGTGACACTGAAGCTTTCTTT. The full variable domain, its missing parts supplied by reference TRBV5-6 and TRBJ1-1, is DAGVTQSPTHLIKTRGQQVTLRCSPKSGHDTVSWYQQALGQGPQFIFQYYEEEERQRGNFPDRFSGHQFPNYSSELNVNALLLGDSALYLCASSLFRDSDTEAFFGQGTRLTVV.

The chain links TRBV29-1 to TRBJ1-4; D unresolved. The CDR3 spans 11 residues. Trimming cost V 5 bases and J 3 bases, with 4 bases left between them. From germline, CDR1 is SQVTM and CDR2 ANQGSEA. The chain's CDR3 is CSVSSNEKLFF. The CDR3 nucleotides are TGCAGCGTTTCATCTAATGAAAAACTGTTTTTT.

This chain connects TRBV10-1 to TRBJ2-7, with 11 bases identical to TRBD2. The CDR3 has 14 residues. V lost 6 bases and J lost 6; bases outside the gene matches: 7. Germline CDR1 and CDR2: WNHNN and SYGVQD (reference sequence). For the CDR3, the DNA is TGCGCCAGCAGCGGACTAGCGGGCGCTTCCGAGCAGTACTTC. This encodes CASSGLAGASEQYF.

This chain links TRBV19 with TRBJ1-6, with 9 bases identical to TRBD1. The V segment lost 5 bases and the J segment 0 bases; nucleotides outside the gene matches: 11. The CDR3 contains 19 residues. Germline values: CDR1 LNHDA, CDR2 SQIVND (reference sequence). The CDR3, as DNA: TGTGCCAGTAGTGAACCGGGACAGGGTTACAGCTCCTATAATTCACCCCTCCACTTT. It codes for CASSEPGQGYSSYNSPLHF.

V usage is TRBV9 and J usage is TRBJ1-1; TRBD1 might be the D (5 bases). Per germline, CDR1 SGDLS and CDR2 YYNGEE. Trimming removed 0 bases at V and 4 bases at J, with 13 bases between. The CDR3 totals 15 residues. Here the CDR3 DNA reads TGTGCCAGCAGCGTAGATCAGGGAATAGCCACTGAAGCTTTCTTT. Translation gives CASSVDQGIATEAFF.

The chain has TRBV30 and TRBJ1-1; no definite D call. Germline V gene sequence: CDR1 GTSNPN, CDR2 SVGIG (reference sequence). This CDR3 spans 13 amino acids. The V end was cut by 5 bases, the J end by 1 base, with 11 bases between. As DNA, the CDR3 is TGTGCCTGGGACTGCCCTCCGAACACTGAAGCTTTCTTT. This sequence encodes CAWDCPPNTEAFF.

The gene calls are TRBV15 and TRBJ2-6, with 9 positions matching TRBD2. The junction had 10 bases not matched to a gene; V was cut back by 8 bases and J by 5 bases. CDR3 length equals 16 residues. From germline, CDR1 is LNHNV and CDR2 YYDKDF (reference sequence). The CDR3 coding sequence is TGTGCCACCGCTCTAGCGGGACCCGCCTGGGCCAACGTCCTGACTTTC. Translating it yields CATALAGPAWANVLTF.

This rearrangement joins TRBV10-2 to TRBJ2-5, with TRBD2 matching 8 bases. The J call may be faulty, since TRBJ2-7 better matches the DNA end. Germline CDR1 is WSHSY and CDR2 is SAAADI. The CDR3 totals 14 residues. DNA of the CDR3: TGCGCCAGCAGTGACCAGCGGGGGTACTACGAGCAGTACTTC. It yields the protein CASSDQRGYYEQYF.